The 5 T cell receptor beta chains below all came from one sample that was sequenced in a study of cytotoxic CD8 clonotypes in ibrutinib-treated CLL. The data were produced by immunoSEQ multiplex PCR, yet TCRdb's version contains in-frame clones alone and is incomplete. This table holds 20,000 to 30,000 clones, nearly 70% found once. This sample comprised PBMCs, obtained at disease progression, from a patient treated with ibrutinib. These receptors all stem from a human donor with chronic lymphocytic leukemia.

The rearrangement joins TRBV6-5 to TRBJ2-5; D gene unclear. V was trimmed by 6 bases and J by 5 bases, leaving 10 bases between them. CDR3 length: 12 amino acids. Germline values: CDR1 MNHEY, CDR2 SVGAGI. CDR3 DNA sequence: TGTGCCAGCAGCGAGTTAGGGGAGACCCAGTACTTC. Protein product: CASSELGETQYF.

The rearrangement uses TRBV19 and TRBJ2-7; D is unclear. V lost 9 bases, J lost 0 bases, and 15 bases lay in between. Germline V gene data show CDR1 as LNHDA and CDR2 as SQIVND (reference sequence). The CDR3 has 14 residues. CDR3 sequence (DNA): TGTGCCAGCAGTGGGTCCTCGATCTCCTACGAGCAGTACTTC. Protein sequence: CASSGSSISYEQYF.

This chain uses TRBV4-2 with TRBJ1-1; D remains unclear. The CDR3 is 15 residues long. V lost 4 bases and J 2 bases, leaving 14 bases between the germline ends. Germline V gives CDR1 LGHNA, CDR2 YNFKEQ. The CDR3 DNA is TGTGCCAGCAGCCCCTTCTGGGGTGATAACACTGAAGCTTTCTTT. Encoded protein: CASSPFWGDNTEAFF.

This clone has a handful of counts. The chain carries TRBV6-5 and TRBJ1-5, with 7 bases that match TRBD1. Per the germline V gene, CDR1 is MNHEY and CDR2 is SVGAGI. CDR3 length equals 14 residues. V was clipped by 2 bases and J by 5 bases; unmatched bases: 3. The CDR3 bases are TGTGCCAGCAGTTACAGACAGGGCTATCAGCCCCAGCATTTT. This translates into CASSYRQGYQPQHF.

This clone was counted between two and nine times. The V gene is TRBV7-9, the J gene TRBJ1-5; 9 bases fit TRBD1. Germline lookup yields CDR1 SEHNR and CDR2 FQNEAQ (reference sequence). CDR3 length equals 14 residues. After removal of 5 bases from V and 7 bases from J, the junction contained 6 bases not matched to a gene. The CDR3 bases are TGTGCCAGCAGCCCCCGGACAGGGGAGCAGCCCCAGCATTTT. It translates to CASSPRTGEQPQHF.